This TCR beta chain was recorded in a study of T cell repertoires in cytomegalovirus infection. On the study more broadly: From public TCR beta signatures came an indication of both CMV infection and matching HLA type.

General study results and limits: Cumulative frequency (of public TCR beta family members) identified carriers of CMV plus the relevant HLA. Clonotype analysis showed dominance of the ex vivo response by HLA-C-restricted CMV-specific TCR beta clonotypes.

Germline V gene sequence: CDR1 LNHDA, CDR2 SQIVND (reference sequence). Trimming shortened V by 5 bases and J by 8 bases, and 15 bases separated the two germline ends. The CDR3 length is 13 residues. This clonotype was found once. Its specificity is not known. MiXCR was run by TCRdb on the reads, yielding one entry per CDR3 protein. The sample lists some 800,000 distinct CDR3 sequences, about 28% occurring once. Material: cultured CD8+ T cells from PBMCs, obtained from culture after CMV antigen stimulation. J is TRBJ1-2 and V is TRBV19, with D maybe TRBD1 (5 bases). The receptor's source is a human donor in good health (CMV status not recorded). Some clones in this sample may be carry-over from other donors' samples. The CDR3 loop reads CASSWGEIYGYTF. DNA for the CDR3: TGTGCCAGTAGTTGGGGGGAGATTTACGGCTACACCTTC.